This T cell receptor beta chain was obtained from a study of cytomegalovirus exposure and HLA in healthy donors. Overall study results and limits: Sequencing had likely introduced a cluster of highly shared sequence variants as an artifact. Cytomegalovirus association was assigned to 150 to 200 TCR beta chains.

In regard to this clone: The antigen is unknown.

The study ran its PCR with 60 Vbeta and 13 Jbeta primers. Per the study methods: Approximately 9.9 million shared chains were among the 80 million or so unique TCR beta chains that a later analysis counted. Assay: immunoSEQ multiplex PCR; the TCRdb copy retains only in-frame clones and omits some. The D gene and trimming were derived from the DNA, and the V and J assignments and clone size from that table. The table lists about 130,000 clones, 74% of them singletons, with 4.3% in the top ten. This CDR3 is 16 amino acids long. Trimming took off 0 bases at V and 4 bases at J, with 17 bases between the two ends. The germline V gene encodes CDR1 SGHDT and CDR2 YYEEEE.

The sequence came from a man younger than 30 in good health and CMV-seropositive. The chain has TRBV5-6 and TRBJ2-7; D is possibly TRBD1 (6 bases). Sample: PBMCs. CDR3 in amino acids: CASSLGRDNFFYEQYF. The CDR3 bases are TGTGCCAGCAGCTTGGGTCGGGACAACTTCTTTTACGAGCAGTACTTC.